This passage covers 26 T cell receptor beta chains from one sample sequenced in a study of beta chain features in type 1 diabetes. Study-level findings and limits: Shortening of TCRB CDR3s, moderate but significant, appeared in all four CD4+ subsets of Type 1 diabetes patients.

Every bit of the isolated RNA underwent reverse transcription, so sequencing read expressed TCRB transcripts. Repertoires were generated with immunoSEQ multiplex PCR, while TCRdb's copy carries only in-frame clones and drops some. The sample records about 640,000 clones, 12% being singletons. The antigens these receptors bind are not known. The sample comprised naive CD4+ T cells from blood. The receptors here all came from a man aged 25-40 years with type 1 diabetes.

The table lists this clone with a few counts. The chain carries TRBV27 and TRBJ1-4; no clear D gene. The V end was cut by 2 bases, the J end by 0 bases, with 13 bases between. The CDR3 covers 17 residues. CDR1 is MNHEY and CDR2 is SMNVEV in the germline V gene (reference sequence). CDR3: CASSLRQSLATNEKLFF. The DNA of the CDR3 is TGTGCCAGCAGTTTACGGCAGTCACTTGCAACTAATGAAAAACTGTTTTTT.

This rearrangement joins TRBV6-5 to TRBJ2-3, with D tentatively TRBD1 or TRBD2 (7 bases each). This CDR3 spans 16 amino acids. Germline V lookup: CDR1 MNHEY, CDR2 SVGAGI. V was trimmed by 2 bases and J by 4 bases, leaving 16 bases between them. The CDR3 is CASSYGLQGRADTQYF. The CDR3 DNA sequence: TGTGCCAGCAGTTACGGATTACAGGGGAGGGCAGATACGCAGTATTTT.

This clone was found a few times. The V call is TRBV5-6, the J call TRBJ2-1; D is unresolved. Germline assignment: CDR1 SGHDT and CDR2 YYEEEE. Trimming cost V 1 base and J 5 bases, with 4 bases left between them. The CDR3 totals 12 residues. The CDR3 sequence is CASSLNNNEQFF. CDR3 DNA sequence: TGTGCCAGCAGCTTGAATAACAATGAGCAGTTCTTC.

The rearrangement joins TRBV18 to TRBJ2-1; D might be TRBD1 (5 bases). Germline loops: CDR1 KGHSH, CDR2 LQKENI. The CDR3 length is 16 residues. Trimming took 3 bases from V and 4 from J, leaving 16 bases between them. As DNA, the CDR3 is TGTGCCAGCTCACCCCTGAGCCCCCAGGGTTACAATGAGCAGTTCTTC. Translating gives CASSPLSPQGYNEQFF.

This clone appeared a few times. This sample includes further DNA sequences coding for the same CDR3. V gene TRBV18 combines with J gene TRBJ2-1; 7 bases are a match to TRBD1. The CDR3 loop spans 15 amino acids. CDR1 KGHSH and CDR2 LQKENI come from the germline V gene. V trimming: 1 base; J trimming: 4 bases; junction bases outside the gene matches: 4. The chain's CDR3 is CASSPRTGVYNEQFF. The CDR3 DNA sequence: TGTGCCAGCTCACCACGGACAGGAGTTTACAATGAGCAGTTCTTC.

Only a few counts were recorded for this clone. CDR3 residues: CASSLDRETQYF. The CDR3 coding sequence is TGTGCCAGCAGCTTAGACCGGGAGACCCAGTACTTC. The V and J genes are TRBV7-6 and TRBJ2-5; D gene unclear. V lost 1 base, J lost 5 bases, and 5 bases lay in between. CDR3 length equals 12 residues. Per germline, CDR1 SGHVS and CDR2 FNYEAQ.

This clone occurred a few times. The chain uses TRBV28 and TRBJ1-6; D might be TRBD1 (5 bases). The V end was cut by 5 bases, the J end by 6 bases, with 11 bases between. CDR1 MDHEN and CDR2 SYDVKM come from the germline V gene. The CDR3 runs to 14 residues. CDR3 protein: CASSIPGGNSPLHF. CDR3 bases: TGTGCCAGCAGTATTCCGGGGGGTAATTCACCCCTCCACTTT.

This clone was observed a few times. Additional DNA sequences in this sample encode the identical CDR3. J is TRBJ2-7 and V is TRBV19; TRBD1 is a possible D gene (5 bases). The CDR3 totals 12 residues. Trimming took off 6 bases at V and 3 bases at J, with 9 bases between the two ends. Germline V lookup: CDR1 LNHDA, CDR2 SQIVND (reference sequence). CDR3 in amino acids: CASSRDSYEQYF. The CDR3 nucleotides read TGTGCCAGTAGCCGTGACAGCTACGAGCAGTACTTC.

V usage is TRBV25-1 and J usage is TRBJ1-5; a weak D match, TRBD1 (6 bases). Trimming removed 5 bases at V and 4 bases at J, with 9 bases between. The CDR3 is made up of 13 amino acids. Germline V lookup: CDR1 MGHDK, CDR2 SYGVNS. CDR3 sequence reads: CASSPGVNQPQHF. The CDR3 DNA reads as TGTGCCAGCAGTCCAGGGGTAAATCAGCCCCAGCATTTT.

This chain links TRBV15 with TRBJ1-6, with a tentative D call TRBD1 (5 bases). The germline V gene has CDR1 LNHNV and CDR2 YYDKDF (reference sequence). V was pared by 5 bases and J by 8 bases, with 16 bases between. The CDR3 extends over 15 amino acids. The CDR3 here is CATSGGSNEYSPLHF. The CDR3 DNA is TGTGCCACCAGCGGGGGTAGCAACGAATATTCACCCCTCCACTTT. The full variable domain, in which reference TRBV15 and TRBJ1-6 provide the parts outside the CDR3, is DAMVIQNPRYQVTQFGKPVTLSCSQTLNHNVMYWYQQKSSQAPKLLFHYYDKDFNNEADTPDNFQSRRPNTSFCFLDIRSPGLGDTAMYLCATSGGSNEYSPLHFGNGTRLTVT.

This clone was observed a handful of times. The DNA for the CDR3 is TGTGCCAGCAGTTACTCGAGTACGCCCGTCTATGGCTACACCTTC. It translates to CASSYSSTPVYGYTF. The rearrangement links TRBV6-5 to TRBJ1-2, with D hard to call. The ends were cut back, 0 bases at V and 4 bases at J, with 12 bases in the middle. Germline CDR1 and CDR2: MNHEY and SVGAGI. The CDR3 is 15 amino acids.

This clone appeared a few times. The gene calls are TRBV7-3 and TRBJ2-1; perhaps D is TRBD1 or TRBD2 (5 bases each). This CDR3 is built from 15 residues. Germline V gives CDR1 SGHTA, CDR2 FQGTGA. V was clipped by 6 bases and J by 5 bases, with 17 bases between them. This CDR3 is CASSLALGTHNEQFF. Written as DNA, the CDR3 is TGTGCCAGCAGTCTGGCGCTCGGGACCCACAATGAGCAGTTCTTC. The variable domain in full, with the rest retrieved from reference TRBV7-3 and TRBJ2-1, is GAGVSQTPSNKVTEKGKYVELRCDPISGHTALYWYRQSLGQGPEFLIYFQGTGAADDSGLPNDRFFAVRPEGSVSTLKIQRTERGDSAVYLCASSLALGTHNEQFFGPGTRLTVL.

The genes are TRBV2 and TRBJ2-2; the match to TRBD1 covers 7 bases. The germline V gene has CDR1 SNHLY and CDR2 FYNNEI. With 5 bases clipped from V and 8 bases from J, the junction kept 5 bases outside the gene matches. CDR3 length: 13 residues. The DNA of the CDR3 is TGTGCCAGCAGTTCCACAGGGGAAGGGGAGCTGTTTTTT. Protein sequence: CASSSTGEGELFF.

The rearrangement links TRBV5-1 to TRBJ1-2; tentatively, D is TRBD1 (6 bases). The germline gives CDR1 SGHRS, CDR2 YFSETQ. Trimming took off 2 bases at V and 5 bases at J, with 10 bases between the two ends. CDR3 size: 13 residues. Here the CDR3 DNA reads TGCGCCAGCAGCTTTTATCAGGGGTATGGCTACACCTTC. Its protein product is CASSFYQGYGYTF.

This clone was counted a few times. At one end, the junction sequence differs from germline, possibly due to a read error. The V call is TRBV7-7, the J call TRBJ2-5, with a possible D match to TRBD1 (6 bases). Germline V lookup: CDR1 SSHAT, CDR2 FNYEAQ (reference sequence). The CDR3 is 16 residues long. The CDR3 region is CASSPSVLRGGETQYF. In nucleotides, the CDR3 is TGTGCTAGCAGCCCCTCAGTCCTTAGAGGGGGAGAGACCCAGTACTTC.

The chain employs TRBV30 and TRBJ2-4, with D perhaps matching TRBD1 or TRBD2 (6 bases each). Germline V gene sequence: CDR1 GTSNPN, CDR2 SVGIG (reference sequence). CDR3 length: 16 residues. Trimming stripped 0 bases from V and 1 base from J, with 13 bases between. CDR3 region: CAWSVRGGRAKNIQYF. The CDR3 DNA is TGTGCCTGGAGTGTAAGAGGGGGGAGGGCCAAAAACATTCAGTACTTC.

This clone was observed a handful of times. Other DNA sequences in the sample encode the same CDR3. CDR3 residues: CASSTGVQETQYF. DNA for the CDR3: TGTGCCAGCAGCACAGGGGTACAAGAGACCCAGTACTTC. The V call is TRBV7-7, the J call TRBJ2-5, with 7 bases matching TRBD1. The CDR3 totals 13 residues. Germline-derived CDR1 and CDR2 are SSHAT and FNYEAQ (reference sequence). Trimming at V came to 5 bases and at J to 2 bases, leaving 2 bases not matched to a gene.

This clone has just a few counts. The J gene is TRBJ1-5, the V gene TRBV10-3, with D possibly being TRBD1 (5 bases). The CDR3 totals 13 residues. With 8 bases removed from V and 0 bases from J, the gap between germline ends came to 8 bases. CDR1 is ENHRY and CDR2 is SYGVKD in the germline V gene. In DNA, the CDR3 is TGTGCCATCGGGGCGGATAGCAATCAGCCCCAGCATTTT. Translation gives CAIGADSNQPQHF.

DNA for the CDR3: TGTGCCAGCAGCTTGGTTAGCACAAGCAGGCAGCCCCAGCATTTT. It yields the protein CASSLVSTSRQPQHF. The chain has TRBV5-8 and TRBJ1-5, with no clear D. V was cut by 0 bases and J by 7 bases, with 14 bases left in between. The CDR3 contains 15 residues. CDR1 is SGHTS, CDR2 YDEGEE, per germline.

V gene TRBV7-2 combines with J gene TRBJ2-3; 8 bases line up with TRBD1. This CDR3 has 17 residues. CDR1 is SGHTA, CDR2 FQGNSA, per germline. V trimming: 4 bases; J trimming: 3 bases; junction bases outside the gene matches: 12. CDR3 loop: CASSSSPGGSMTDTQYF. CDR3 bases: TGTGCCAGCAGCTCCTCCCCAGGGGGCTCTATGACAGATACGCAGTATTTT.

This sequence joins TRBV29-1 and TRBJ2-6; TRBD1 aligns across 11 bases. V lost 3 bases, J lost 0 bases, and 1 base stayed unmatched. Germline lookup yields CDR1 SQVTM and CDR2 ANQGSEA. This CDR3 spans 16 amino acids. The CDR3 reads CSVDGTGGSGANVLTF. The CDR3 DNA follows: TGCAGCGTTGACGGGACAGGGGGCTCTGGGGCCAACGTCCTGACTTTC.

This clone appeared a few times. DNA of the CDR3: TGCGCCAGCAGCCCCCCGGGAGAGGGGTATGGCTACACCTTC. This encodes CASSPPGEGYGYTF. The gene calls are TRBV5-1 and TRBJ1-2, with D tentatively TRBD1 (5 bases). The CDR3 loop spans 14 amino acids. Germline CDR1 and CDR2: SGHRS and YFSETQ. Trimming removed 4 bases at V and 5 bases at J, with 15 bases between. The full variable domain, in which reference TRBV5-1 and TRBJ1-2 provide the parts outside the CDR3, is KAGVTQTPRYLIKTRGQQVTLSCSPISGHRSVSWYQQTPGQGLQFLFEYFSETQRNKGNFPGRFSGRQFSNSRSEMNVSTLELGDSALYLCASSPPGEGYGYTFGSGTRLTVV.

The chain carries TRBV6-6 and TRBJ2-5; TRBD2 matches 12 bases. The CDR3 runs 15 residues. V lost 6 bases and J lost 4; bases outside the gene matches: 6. CDR1 MNHNY and CDR2 SVGAGI come from the germline V gene (reference sequence). In DNA form, the CDR3 reads TGTGCCAGCAGGCTAGCGGGGGGGCACGGAGAGACCCAGTACTTC. As protein: CASRLAGGHGETQYF.

In this sample, this clone turned up a few times. This sequence joins TRBV6-1 and TRBJ2-7; D is unresolved. V lost 2 bases to trimming and J lost 4 bases, with 15 bases between them. CDR1 is MNHNS and CDR2 is SASEGT in the germline V gene. The CDR3 runs 15 residues. CDR3 region: CASSEKEQRKYEQYF. CDR3 in DNA: TGTGCCAGCAGTGAAAAGGAACAGCGTAAATACGAGCAGTACTTC.

There are a few counts of this clone. The J gene is TRBJ1-5, the V gene TRBV2; TRBD1 might be the D (6 bases). Trimming shortened V by 7 bases and J by 10 bases, and 11 bases separated the two germline ends. Looked up from germline, CDR1 is SNHLY and CDR2 is FYNNEI. The CDR3 consists of 11 residues. CDR3 amino acids: CASTEGGPQHF. The CDR3 nucleotides read TGTGCCAGCACCGAAGGGGGACCCCAGCATTTT.

V and J are TRBV11-3 and TRBJ1-2, with D unresolved. The CDR3 is 13 residues long. CDR1 is SGHNT and CDR2 is YENEEA in the germline V gene. Trimming removed 5 bases at V and 2 bases at J, with 9 bases between. The CDR3 sequence is CASSPDPNYGYTF. CDR3 DNA: TGTGCCAGCAGCCCCGACCCGAACTATGGCTACACCTTC. Full variable domain (outside the CDR3, taken from reference TRBV11-3 and TRBJ1-2): EAGVVQSPRYKIIEKKQPVAFWCNPISGHNTLYWYLQNLGQGPELLIRYENEEAVDDSQLPKDRFSAERLKGVDSTLKIQPAELGDSAVYLCASSPDPNYGYTFGSGTRLTVV.